The entry below gives a single T cell receptor (beta chain) sequence along with its context. This specimen belongs to a study of cytomegalovirus exposure and HLA in healthy donors. Both 60 Vbeta primers and 13 Jbeta primers went into the PCR. Clones were sequenced by immunoSEQ multiplex PCR, and TCRdb holds only the in-frame ones, with some missing. Of approximately 32,000 clones in the sample, 80% to 90% were seen once. The CDR3 is made up of 14 amino acids. V was pared by 0 bases and J by 5 bases, with 6 bases between. Germline lookup yields CDR1 SGHRS and CDR2 YFSETQ. This receptor was obtained from a woman between 18 and 30 years old in good health and CMV-seronegative. The sequenced material came from PBMCs. The chain uses TRBV5-1 and TRBJ1-6, with D unresolved. As DNA, the CDR3 is TGCGCCAGCAGCTTGGACAGTGATAATTCACCCCTCCACTTT. Its translation is CASSLDSDNSPLHF.